This TCR beta chain was captured in a study of identical twins. After template switching added a universal primer site, the resulting cDNA carried unique molecular identifiers. TCRdb ran MiXCR on the 5' RACE reads and lists one entry per CDR3 protein. The sample shows roughly 250,000 distinct CDR3 sequences, about 14% of them seen only once. This clonotype turned up a few times. Its matching antigen is unknown. Notes on the study in general: The same donors were not followed; conclusions instead depended on cross-sectional statistical analysis. Twin pairs had excess sharing that was weaker in beta out-of-frame sequences. Researchers reported excess low generation probability among twin-shared out-of-frame alpha sequences.

This TCR was sampled from a woman aged 18-35 years in good health. The material sequenced was memory (CD45RO+) T cells sorted from blood.

The CDR3 sequence is CASSLQTSGTGELFF. In DNA form, the CDR3 reads TGTGCCAGCAGCTTGCAAACTAGTGGCACCGGGGAGCTGTTTTTT. The chain couples TRBV7-9 to TRBJ2-2; D might be TRBD2 (5 bases). CDR1 and CDR2 from the germline V gene are SEHNR and FQNEAQ (reference sequence). The CDR3 spans 15 residues. V gave up 3 bases and J gave up 4 bases, with 12 bases separating them. Together with reference TRBV7-9 and TRBJ2-2, the CDR3 gives the full variable domain: DTGVSQNPRHKITKRGQNVTFRCDPISEHNRLYWYRQTLGQGPEFLTYFQNEAQLEKSRLLSDRFSAERPKGSFSTLEIQRTEQGDSAMYLCASSLQTSGTGELFFGEGSRLTVL.